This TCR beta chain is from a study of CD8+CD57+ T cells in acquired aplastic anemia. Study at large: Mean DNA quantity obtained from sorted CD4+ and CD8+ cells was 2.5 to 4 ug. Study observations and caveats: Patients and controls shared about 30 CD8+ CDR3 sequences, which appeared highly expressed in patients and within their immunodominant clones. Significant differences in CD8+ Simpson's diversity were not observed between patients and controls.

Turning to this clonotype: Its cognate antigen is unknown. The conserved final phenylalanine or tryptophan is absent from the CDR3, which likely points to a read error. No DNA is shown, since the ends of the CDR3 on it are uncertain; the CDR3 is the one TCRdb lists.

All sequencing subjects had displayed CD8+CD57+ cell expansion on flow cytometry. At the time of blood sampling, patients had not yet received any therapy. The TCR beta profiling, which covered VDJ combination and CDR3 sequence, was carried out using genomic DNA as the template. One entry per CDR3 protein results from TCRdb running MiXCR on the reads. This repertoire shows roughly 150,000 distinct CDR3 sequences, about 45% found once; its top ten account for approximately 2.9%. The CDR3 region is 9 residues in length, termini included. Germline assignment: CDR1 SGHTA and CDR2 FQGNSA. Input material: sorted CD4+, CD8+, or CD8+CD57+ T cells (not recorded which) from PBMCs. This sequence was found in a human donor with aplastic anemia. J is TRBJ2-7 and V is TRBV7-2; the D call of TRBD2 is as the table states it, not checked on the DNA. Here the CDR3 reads CASSLQLAG.